In its sample, the clone carrying this T cell receptor beta chain was seen many times. As yet, its antigen is unknown. This specimen comes from a study of spatial heterogeneity in lung cancer. General observations from the study: Ubiquitous expanded tumor TCRs surfaced in blood more at resection than they did at follow-up.

Time point meaning: sample taken at primary tumor resection. Sequencing was performed on whole RNA extracted from tumor and nontumor lung tissue, or from frozen PBMC, and the material was left unsorted. The study tagged each TCR cDNA molecule with a unique molecular identifier. One entry per CDR3 protein results from TCRdb running MiXCR on the 5' RACE reads. In the table there are 24,000 or so distinct CDR3 sequences, 6.5% to 8% of which are singletons. Germline assignment: CDR1 SGHAT and CDR2 FQNNGV. The CDR3 has 14 amino acids. Deletions cut 5 bases from V and 4 bases from J, with 14 bases between. The chain links TRBV11-2 to TRBJ1-1, with a possible D match to TRBD1 (5 bases). This specimen consisted of PBMCs, obtained at surgery. This sequence was found in a male donor with early-stage non-small cell lung cancer. The CDR3 DNA sequence: TGTGCCAGCAGCACGGGACCTAGGGCCACTGAAGCTTTCTTT. It encodes CASSTGPRATEAFF.